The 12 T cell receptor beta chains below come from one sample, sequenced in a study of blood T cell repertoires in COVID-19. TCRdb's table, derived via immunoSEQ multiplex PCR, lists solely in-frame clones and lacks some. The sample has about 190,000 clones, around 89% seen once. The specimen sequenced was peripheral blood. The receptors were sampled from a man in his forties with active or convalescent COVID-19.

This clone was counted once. The CDR3 nucleotides are TGTGCCATCAGTGTTGGGCAGGGGGAGCGAAACACCATATATTTT. Its protein is CAISVGQGERNTIYF. This chain links TRBV10-3 with TRBJ1-3; the match to TRBD1 covers 7 bases. The CDR3 sequence is 15 residues long. Germline values: CDR1 ENHRY, CDR2 SYGVKD. Trimming removed 4 bases from V and 5 bases from J; junction bases left unmatched: 8.

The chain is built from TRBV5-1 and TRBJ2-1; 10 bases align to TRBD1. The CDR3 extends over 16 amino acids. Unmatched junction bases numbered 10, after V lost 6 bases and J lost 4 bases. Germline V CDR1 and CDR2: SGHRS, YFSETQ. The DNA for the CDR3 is TGCGCCAGCACGCAACAGGGGACAGGGGCGTACAATGAGCAGTTCTTC. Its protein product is CASTQQGTGAYNEQFF. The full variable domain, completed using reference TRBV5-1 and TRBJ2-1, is KAGVTQTPRYLIKTRGQQVTLSCSPISGHRSVSWYQQTPGQGLQFLFEYFSETQRNKGNFPGRFSGRQFSNSRSEMNVSTLELGDSALYLCASTQQGTGAYNEQFFGPGTRLTVL.

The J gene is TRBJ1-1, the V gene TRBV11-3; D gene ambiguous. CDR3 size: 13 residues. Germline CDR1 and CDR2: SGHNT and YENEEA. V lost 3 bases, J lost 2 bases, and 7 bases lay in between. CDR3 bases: TGTGCCAGCAGCTTGTACAGAAACACTGAAGCTTTCTTT. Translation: CASSLYRNTEAFF.

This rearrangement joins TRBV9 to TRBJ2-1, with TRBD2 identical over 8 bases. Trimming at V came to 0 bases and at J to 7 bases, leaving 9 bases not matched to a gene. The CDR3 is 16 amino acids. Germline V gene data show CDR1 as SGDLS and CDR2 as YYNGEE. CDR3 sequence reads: CASSVDPGGQLNEQFF. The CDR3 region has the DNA TGTGCCAGCAGCGTAGACCCGGGGGGGCAATTGAATGAGCAGTTCTTC.

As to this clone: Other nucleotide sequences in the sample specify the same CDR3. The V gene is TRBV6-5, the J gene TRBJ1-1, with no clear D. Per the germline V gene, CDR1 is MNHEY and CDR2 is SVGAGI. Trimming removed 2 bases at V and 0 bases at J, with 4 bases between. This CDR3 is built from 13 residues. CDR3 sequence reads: CASSYQVNTEAFF. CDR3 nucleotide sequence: TGTGCCAGCAGTTACCAGGTGAACACTGAAGCTTTCTTT.

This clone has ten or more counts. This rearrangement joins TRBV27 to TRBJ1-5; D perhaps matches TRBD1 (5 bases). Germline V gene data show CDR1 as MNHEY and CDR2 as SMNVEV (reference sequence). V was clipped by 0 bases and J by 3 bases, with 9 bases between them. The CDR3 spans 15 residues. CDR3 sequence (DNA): TGTGCCAGCAGTTTATCGCCAGGGAACAATCAGCCCCAGCATTTT. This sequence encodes CASSLSPGNNQPQHF.

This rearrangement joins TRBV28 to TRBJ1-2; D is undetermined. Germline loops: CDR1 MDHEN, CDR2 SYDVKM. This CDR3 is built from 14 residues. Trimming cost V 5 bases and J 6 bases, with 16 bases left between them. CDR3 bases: TGTGCCAGCAGTCCCCCATCAGCGCCGCATGGCTACACCTTC. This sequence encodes CASSPPSAPHGYTF.

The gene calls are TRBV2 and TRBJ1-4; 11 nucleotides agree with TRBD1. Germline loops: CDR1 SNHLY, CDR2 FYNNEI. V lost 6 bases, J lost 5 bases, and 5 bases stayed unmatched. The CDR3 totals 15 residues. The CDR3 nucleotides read TGTGCCAGCAGAACGGACAGGGGGCGGAATGAAAAACTGTTTTTT. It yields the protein CASRTDRGRNEKLFF. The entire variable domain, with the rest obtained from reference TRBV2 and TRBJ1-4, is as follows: EPEVTQTPSHQVTQMGQEVILRCVPISNHLYFYWYRQILGQKVEFLVSFYNNEISEKSEIFDDQFSVERPDGSNFTLKIRSTKLEDSAMYFCASRTDRGRNEKLFFGSGTQLSVL.

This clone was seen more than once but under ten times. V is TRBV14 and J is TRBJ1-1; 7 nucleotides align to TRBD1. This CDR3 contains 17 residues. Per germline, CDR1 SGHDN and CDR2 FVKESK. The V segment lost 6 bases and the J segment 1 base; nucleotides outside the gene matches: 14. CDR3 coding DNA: TGTGCCAGCAGACGCAAACAGGGGAAAGGAGGGAACACTGAAGCTTTCTTT. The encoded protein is CASRRKQGKGGNTEAFF.

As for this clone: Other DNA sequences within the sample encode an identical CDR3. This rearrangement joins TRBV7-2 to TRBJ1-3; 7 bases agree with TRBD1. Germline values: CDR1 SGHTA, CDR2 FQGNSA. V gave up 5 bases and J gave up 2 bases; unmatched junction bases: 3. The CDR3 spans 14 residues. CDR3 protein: CASSLGTAGNTIYF. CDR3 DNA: TGTGCCAGCAGCCTAGGGACAGCTGGAAACACCATATATTTT.

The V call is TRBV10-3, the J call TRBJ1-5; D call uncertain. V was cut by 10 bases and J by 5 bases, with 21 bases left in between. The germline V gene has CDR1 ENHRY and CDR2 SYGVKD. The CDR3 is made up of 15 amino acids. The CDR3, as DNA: TGTGCCACTACCCAATTCGGAGGGTTAGATCAGCCCCAGCATTTT. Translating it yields CATTQFGGLDQPQHF.

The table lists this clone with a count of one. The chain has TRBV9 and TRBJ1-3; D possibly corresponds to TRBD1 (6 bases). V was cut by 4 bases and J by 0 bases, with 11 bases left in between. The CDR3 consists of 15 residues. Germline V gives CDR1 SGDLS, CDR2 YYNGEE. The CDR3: CASSKTGLSGNTIYF. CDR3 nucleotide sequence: TGTGCCAGCAGCAAGACAGGACTCTCTGGAAACACCATATATTTT.